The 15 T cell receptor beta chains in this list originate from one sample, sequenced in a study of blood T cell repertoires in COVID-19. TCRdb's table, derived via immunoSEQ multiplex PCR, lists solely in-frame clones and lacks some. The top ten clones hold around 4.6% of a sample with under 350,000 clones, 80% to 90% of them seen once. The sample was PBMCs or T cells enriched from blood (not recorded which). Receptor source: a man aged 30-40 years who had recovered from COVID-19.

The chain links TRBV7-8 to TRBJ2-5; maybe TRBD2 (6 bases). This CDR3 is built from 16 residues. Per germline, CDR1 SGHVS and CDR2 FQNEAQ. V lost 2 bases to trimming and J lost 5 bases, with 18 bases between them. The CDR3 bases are TGTGCCAGCAGCTTATCCTCGACGGGAGCGGGTGAGACCCAGTACTTC. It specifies CASSLSSTGAGETQYF.

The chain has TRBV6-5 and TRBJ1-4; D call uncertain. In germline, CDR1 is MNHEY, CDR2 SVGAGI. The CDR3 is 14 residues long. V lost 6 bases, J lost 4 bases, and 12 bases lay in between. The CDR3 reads CASSPGWFNEKLFF. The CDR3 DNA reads TGTGCCAGCAGCCCCGGGTGGTTTAATGAAAAACTGTTTTTT.

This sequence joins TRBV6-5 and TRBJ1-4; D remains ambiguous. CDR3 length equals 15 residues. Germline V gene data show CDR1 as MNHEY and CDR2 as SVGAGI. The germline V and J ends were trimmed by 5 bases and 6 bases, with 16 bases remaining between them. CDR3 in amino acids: CASSNPRGGDEKLFF. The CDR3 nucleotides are TGTGCCAGCAGTAACCCTCGGGGAGGAGATGAAAAACTGTTTTTT.

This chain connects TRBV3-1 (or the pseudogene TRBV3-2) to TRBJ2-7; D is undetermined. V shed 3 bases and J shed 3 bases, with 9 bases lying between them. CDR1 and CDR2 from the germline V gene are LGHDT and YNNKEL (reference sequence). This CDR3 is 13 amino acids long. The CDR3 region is CASSQRSSYEQYF. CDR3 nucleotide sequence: TGTGCCAGCAGCCAGCGATCAAGCTACGAGCAGTACTTC.

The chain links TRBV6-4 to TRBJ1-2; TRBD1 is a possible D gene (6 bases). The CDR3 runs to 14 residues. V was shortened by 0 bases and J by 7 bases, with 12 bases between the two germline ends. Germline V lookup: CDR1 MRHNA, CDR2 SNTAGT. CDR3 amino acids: CASSDSEGGSGYTF. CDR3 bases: TGTGCCAGCAGTGACTCTGAAGGGGGTAGTGGCTACACCTTC.

CDR3 bases: TGTGCCAGCAGCGTAGCCCTGGGGGGGGTGAACACTGAAGCTTTCTTT. Translation gives CASSVALGGVNTEAFF. The chain couples TRBV9 to TRBJ1-1, with D tentatively TRBD1 (5 bases). V lost 0 bases to trimming and J lost 0 bases, with 12 bases between them. The germline gives CDR1 SGDLS, CDR2 YYNGEE. This CDR3 is built from 16 residues. The entire variable domain, with the rest obtained from reference TRBV9 and TRBJ1-1, is as follows: DSGVTQTPKHLITATGQRVTLRCSPRSGDLSVYWYQQSLDQGLQFLIQYYNGEERAKGNILERFSAQQFPDLHSELNLSSLELGDSALYFCASSVALGGVNTEAFFGQGTRLTVV.

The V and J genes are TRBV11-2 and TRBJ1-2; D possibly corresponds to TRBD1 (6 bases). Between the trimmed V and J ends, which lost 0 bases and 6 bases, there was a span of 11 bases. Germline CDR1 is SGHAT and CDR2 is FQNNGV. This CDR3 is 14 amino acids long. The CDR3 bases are TGTGCCAGCAGCTTAGATTCAGGGGACCATGGCTACACCTTC. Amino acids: CASSLDSGDHGYTF.

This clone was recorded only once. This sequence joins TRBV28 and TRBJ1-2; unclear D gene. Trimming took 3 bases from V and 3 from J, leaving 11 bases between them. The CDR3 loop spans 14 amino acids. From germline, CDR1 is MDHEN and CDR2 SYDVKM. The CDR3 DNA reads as TGTGCCAGCAGTTTGTCCGCAGGCCACTATGGCTACACCTTC. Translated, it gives CASSLSAGHYGYTF.

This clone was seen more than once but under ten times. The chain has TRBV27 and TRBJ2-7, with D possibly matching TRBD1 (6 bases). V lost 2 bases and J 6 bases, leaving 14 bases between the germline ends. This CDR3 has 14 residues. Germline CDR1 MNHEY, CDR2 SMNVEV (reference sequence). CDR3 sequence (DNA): TGTGCCAGCAGTTTACGGAACAGGGAGAGCGAGCAGTACTTC. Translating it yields CASSLRNRESEQYF.

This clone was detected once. CDR3 sequence: CASSRQLRYGYTF. The CDR3 bases are TGTGCCAGCAGTAGACAGTTACGCTATGGCTACACCTTC. This chain connects TRBV6-7 to TRBJ1-2; TRBD1 is a possible D gene (5 bases). TRBV6-7 is known as an ORF, though its function is uncertain. Trimming stripped 5 bases from V and 4 bases from J, with 11 bases between. This CDR3 has 13 amino acids.

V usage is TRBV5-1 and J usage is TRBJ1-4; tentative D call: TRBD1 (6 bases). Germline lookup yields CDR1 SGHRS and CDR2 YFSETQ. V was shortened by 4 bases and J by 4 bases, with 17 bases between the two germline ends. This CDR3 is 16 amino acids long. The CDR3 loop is CASSRQAGGVNEKLFF. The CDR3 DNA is TGCGCCAGCAGCCGGCAAGCGGGGGGCGTTAATGAAAAACTGTTTTTT.

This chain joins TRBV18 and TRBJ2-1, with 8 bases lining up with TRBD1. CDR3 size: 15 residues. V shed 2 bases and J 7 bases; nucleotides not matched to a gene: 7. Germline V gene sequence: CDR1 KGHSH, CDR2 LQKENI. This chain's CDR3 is CASSPLTGDVNEQFF. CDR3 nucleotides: TGTGCCAGCTCACCATTGACAGGGGATGTGAATGAGCAGTTCTTC.

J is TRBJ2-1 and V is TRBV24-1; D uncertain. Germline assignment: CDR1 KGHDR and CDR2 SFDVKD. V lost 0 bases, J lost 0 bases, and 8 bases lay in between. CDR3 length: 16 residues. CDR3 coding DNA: TGTGCCACCAGTGATTTGACGGCTAGCTCCTACAATGAGCAGTTCTTC. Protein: CATSDLTASSYNEQFF.

The CDR3 DNA reads TGTGCCACCAGTTCCCGGACAGGGGTCCACAATGAGCAGTTCTTC. As protein: CATSSRTGVHNEQFF. This rearrangement joins TRBV24-1 to TRBJ2-1, with 9 bases that match TRBD1. The junction had 7 bases not matched to a gene; V was cut back by 6 bases and J by 5 bases. Per germline, CDR1 KGHDR and CDR2 SFDVKD. This CDR3 comprises 15 residues.

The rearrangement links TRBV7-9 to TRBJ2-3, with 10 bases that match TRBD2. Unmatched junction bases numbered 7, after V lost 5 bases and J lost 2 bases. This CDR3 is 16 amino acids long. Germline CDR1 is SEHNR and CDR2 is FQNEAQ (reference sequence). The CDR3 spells CASSGGLAETTDTQYF. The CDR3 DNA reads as TGTGCCAGCAGCGGAGGACTAGCGGAGACCACAGATACGCAGTATTTT.